This T cell receptor beta chain comes out of a study of blood T cell repertoires in COVID-19. The overall study: Acute-phase and convalescent COVID-19 samples originated in the United States, Italy and Spain.

During active infection, Seattle patients enrolled and were then monitored through disease. V was clipped by 5 bases and J by 6 bases, with 22 bases between them. Germline V CDR1 and CDR2: SEHNR, FQNEAQ (reference sequence). The CDR3 extends over 16 amino acids. Profiling relied on immunoSEQ multiplex PCR, and the TCRdb table lists in-frame clones only, not all of them. The profile shows around 250,000 clones, more than 75% of them singletons. The sequence came from a woman aged 80 or over with COVID-19, enrolled during active disease. The chain couples TRBV7-9 to TRBJ1-2, with a tentative D call TRBD1 (6 bases). Material for sequencing was peripheral blood. In DNA, the CDR3 is TGTGCCAGCAGCAAGTGGGACACCCCATTGAACGATGGCTACACCTTC. Its protein product is CASSKWDTPLNDGYTF.